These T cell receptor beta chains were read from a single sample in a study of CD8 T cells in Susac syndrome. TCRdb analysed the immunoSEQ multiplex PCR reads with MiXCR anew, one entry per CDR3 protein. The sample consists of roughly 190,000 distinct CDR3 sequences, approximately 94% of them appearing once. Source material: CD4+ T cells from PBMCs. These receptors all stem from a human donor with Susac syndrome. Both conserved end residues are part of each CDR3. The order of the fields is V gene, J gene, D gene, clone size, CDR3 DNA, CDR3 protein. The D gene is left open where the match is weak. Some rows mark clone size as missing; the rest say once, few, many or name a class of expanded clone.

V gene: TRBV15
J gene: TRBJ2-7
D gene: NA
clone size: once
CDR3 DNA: TGTGCCACCAGCAGAGATCTAATCGTCGAGCAGTACTTC
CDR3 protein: CATSRDLIVEQYF

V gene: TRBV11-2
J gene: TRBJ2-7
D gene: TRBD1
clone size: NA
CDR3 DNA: TGTGCCAGCAGCCCCCAGGGGGTCTACGAGCAGTACTTC
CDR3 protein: CASSPQGVYEQYF

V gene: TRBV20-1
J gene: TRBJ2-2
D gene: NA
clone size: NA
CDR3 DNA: TGCAGTGCTAGATCCGGGGCGACGAACACCGGGGAGCTGTTTTTT
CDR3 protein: CSARSGATNTGELFF

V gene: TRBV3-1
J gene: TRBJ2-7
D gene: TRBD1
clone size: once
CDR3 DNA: TGTGCCAGCAGCTCCGGACAGGGCCCCTACGAGCAGTACTTC
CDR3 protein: CASSSGQGPYEQYF

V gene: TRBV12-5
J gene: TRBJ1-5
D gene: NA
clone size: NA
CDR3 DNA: TGTGCTAGTGGTACTCCCCGGGGCGACGGTCAGCCCCAGCATTTT
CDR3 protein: CASGTPRGDGQPQHF

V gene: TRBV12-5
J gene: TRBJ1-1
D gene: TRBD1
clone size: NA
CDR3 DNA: TGTGCTAGTGGTTTGTCGGGACAGACTGAAGCTTTCTTT
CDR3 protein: CASGLSGQTEAFF

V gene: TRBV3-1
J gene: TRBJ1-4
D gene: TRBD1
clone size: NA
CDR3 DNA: TGTGCCAGCAGCCAAGCGGGACAGGGTAATGAAAAACTGTTTTTT
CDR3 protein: CASSQAGQGNEKLFF

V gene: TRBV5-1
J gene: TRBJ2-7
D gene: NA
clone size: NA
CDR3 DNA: TGCGCCAGCAGGGGGACGGCCGGCGCCTACGAGCAGTACTTC
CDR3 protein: CASRGTAGAYEQYF

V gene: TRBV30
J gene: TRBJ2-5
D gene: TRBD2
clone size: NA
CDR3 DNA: TGTGCCTGGAGTGTAAAGGCTAGCGGGGGGCAAGAGACCCAGTACTTC
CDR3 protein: CAWSVKASGGQETQYF

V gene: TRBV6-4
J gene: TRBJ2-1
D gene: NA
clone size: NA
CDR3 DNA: TGTGCCACCAGTCCGAAGCGCGATGAGCAGTTCTTC
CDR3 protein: CATSPKRDEQFF

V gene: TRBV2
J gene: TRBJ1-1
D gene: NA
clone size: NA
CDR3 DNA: TGTGCCAGCAGGATACAGCTAGAGGGGACTGAAGCTTTCTTT
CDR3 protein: CASRIQLEGTEAFF

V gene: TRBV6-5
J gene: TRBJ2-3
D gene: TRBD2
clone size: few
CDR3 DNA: TGTGCCAGCAGATGGAGCGGGGGCACAGATACGCAGTATTTT
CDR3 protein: CASRWSGGTDTQYF

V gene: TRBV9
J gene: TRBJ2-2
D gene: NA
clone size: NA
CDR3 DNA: TGTGCCAGCAGCGTAGACCGGGTTCGCGGGGAGCTGTTTTTT
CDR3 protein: CASSVDRVRGELFF

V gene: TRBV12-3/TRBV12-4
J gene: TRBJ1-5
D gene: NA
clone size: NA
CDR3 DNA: TGTGCCAGCAGCATCGGGGGGGACGGCAATCAGCCCCAGCATTTT
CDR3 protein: CASSIGGDGNQPQHF

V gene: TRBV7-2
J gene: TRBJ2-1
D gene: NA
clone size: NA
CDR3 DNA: TGTGCCAGCAGCCCCCGGACTGTGACCTACAATGAGCAGTTCTTC
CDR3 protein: CASSPRTVTYNEQFF

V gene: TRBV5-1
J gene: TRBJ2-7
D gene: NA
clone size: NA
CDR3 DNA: TGCGCCAGCAGCTTGGAAGCTCAGTCCTACGAGCAGTACTTC
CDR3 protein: CASSLEAQSYEQYF

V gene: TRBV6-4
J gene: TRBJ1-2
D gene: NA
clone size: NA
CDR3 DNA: TGTGCCAGCCGGGACCTTCGTGGCTACACCTTC
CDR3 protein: CASRDLRGYTF

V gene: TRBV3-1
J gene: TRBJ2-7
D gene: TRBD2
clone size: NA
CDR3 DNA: TGTGCCAGCAGCTCTCGGACTAGCGGGGTTTCCTACGAGCAGTACTTC
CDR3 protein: CASSSRTSGVSYEQYF

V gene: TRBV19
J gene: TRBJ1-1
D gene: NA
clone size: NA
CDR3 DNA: TGTGCCAGTAGTGGTGGGACCAGGGCTTTCTTT
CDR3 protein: CASSGGTRAFF

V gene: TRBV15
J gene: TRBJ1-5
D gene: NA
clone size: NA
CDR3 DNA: TGTGCCACCAGAGGAGGGGGGTACAATCAGCCCCAGCATTTT
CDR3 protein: CATRGGGYNQPQHF

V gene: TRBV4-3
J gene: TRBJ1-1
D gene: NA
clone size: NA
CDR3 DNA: TGCGCCAGCAGCCAAGACCACCCGGACGGGGGCGACACTGAAGCTTTCTTT
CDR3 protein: CASSQDHPDGGDTEAFF

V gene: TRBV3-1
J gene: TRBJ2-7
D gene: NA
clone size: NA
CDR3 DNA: TGTGCCAGCAGCCAAACAGGGTCCTACGAGCAGTACTTC
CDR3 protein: CASSQTGSYEQYF

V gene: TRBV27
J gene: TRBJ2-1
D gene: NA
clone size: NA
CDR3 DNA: TGTGCCAGCAGTTCATTAACAGGAGCCTCCTACAATGAGCAGTTCTTC
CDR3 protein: CASSSLTGASYNEQFF

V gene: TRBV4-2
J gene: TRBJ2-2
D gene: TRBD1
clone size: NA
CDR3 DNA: TGTGCCAGCAGCCAAGGTCAGGACAGGCTGACCGGGGAGCTGTTTTTT
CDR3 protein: CASSQGQDRLTGELFF

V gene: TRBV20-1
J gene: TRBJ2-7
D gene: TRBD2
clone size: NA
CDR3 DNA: TGCAGTGCTTTTCCTGGGGGGGGGAGATACGAGCAGTACTTC
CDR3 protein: CSAFPGGGRYEQYF

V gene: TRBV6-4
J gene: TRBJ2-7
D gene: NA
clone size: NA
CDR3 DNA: TGTGCCAGCAGTCATGGGCCGGGACTCCCCTACGAGCAGTACTTC
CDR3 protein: CASSHGPGLPYEQYF

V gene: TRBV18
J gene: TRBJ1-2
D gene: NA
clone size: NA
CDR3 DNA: TGTGCCAGCTCACCAATGGCGGACTATGGCTACACCTTC
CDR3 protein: CASSPMADYGYTF

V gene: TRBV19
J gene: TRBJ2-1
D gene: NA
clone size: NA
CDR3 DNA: TGTGCCAGTAGTAGCGGGCCCCCCTCTGGCCCATACAATGAGCAGTTCTTC
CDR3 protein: CASSSGPPSGPYNEQFF

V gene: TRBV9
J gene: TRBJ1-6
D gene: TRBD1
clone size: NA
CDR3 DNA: TGTGCCAGCAGCGTCGGACCCAGGGGGCGGAATTCACCCCTCCACTTT
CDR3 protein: CASSVGPRGRNSPLHF